A selection of T cell receptor beta chains follows, all from one sample in a study of OX40 agonist ivuxolimab in advanced cancers. Assay used: immunoSEQ multiplex PCR; TCRdb lists only in-frame clones, some missing. The data show tens of thousands of clones, 80% to 90% seen once. The material was CD4+ or CD8+ T cells sorted from blood, obtained in a trial of the OX40 agonist ivuxolimab. Receptor source: an adult with an advanced solid tumor such as melanoma, head and neck, liver or kidney cancer. Both conserved end residues are part of each CDR3. A D gene is named only where the DNA matches it firmly. The size of a clone is reported for some rows only, either as once, few or many, or as a class for expanded clones.

j_gene: TRBJ2-7
v_gene: TRBV7-3
abundance: once
d_gene: TRBD1
CDR3nt: TGTGCCAGCAGCGAAGGGACAGCTTCGACCTACGAGCAGTACTTC
CDR3aa: CASSEGTASTYEQYF

j_gene: TRBJ2-7
v_gene: TRBV30
abundance: .
d_gene: .
CDR3nt: TGTGCCTGGAGCCTCGGGGGGCATATTACCTACGAGCAGTACTTC
CDR3aa: CAWSLGGHITYEQYF

j_gene: TRBJ1-1
v_gene: TRBV5-1
abundance: .
d_gene: .
CDR3nt: TGCGCCAGCAGCTTGGAATTGAGGGATGAAGCTTTCTTT
CDR3aa: CASSLELRDEAFF

j_gene: TRBJ2-7
v_gene: TRBV19
abundance: .
d_gene: TRBD1
CDR3nt: TGTGCCAGTAGTTTTTGGAGAGCCACCCACTCGGGACAGTGGGTCTACGAGCAGTACTTC
CDR3aa: CASSFWRATHSGQWVYEQYF

j_gene: TRBJ2-7
v_gene: TRBV28
abundance: .
d_gene: .
CDR3nt: TGTGCCAGCAGTTTTCGGGTTCCTGGGGAGCAGTACTTC
CDR3aa: CASSFRVPGEQYF

j_gene: TRBJ2-6
v_gene: TRBV29-1
abundance: .
d_gene: .
CDR3nt: TGCAGCGTTGAAGGGGGGGACACTTACTCTGGGGCCAACGTCCTGACTTTC
CDR3aa: CSVEGGDTYSGANVLTF

j_gene: TRBJ1-1
v_gene: TRBV27
abundance: .
d_gene: .
CDR3nt: TGTGCCAGCAGTTTAAACGGAGGCACTGAAGCTTTCTTT
CDR3aa: CASSLNGGTEAFF

j_gene: TRBJ2-7
v_gene: TRBV7-6
abundance: .
d_gene: TRBD1
CDR3nt: TGTGCCAGCAGCTGGGGGGACAGGGGGCCAGTCGAGCAGTACTTC
CDR3aa: CASSWGDRGPVEQYF

j_gene: TRBJ1-4
v_gene: TRBV7-9
abundance: .
d_gene: .
CDR3nt: TGTGCCAGCAGCCTCCTAGAAGAAAAACTGTTTTTT
CDR3aa: CASSLLEEKLFF

j_gene: TRBJ2-6
v_gene: TRBV30
abundance: .
d_gene: .
CDR3nt: TGTGCCTGGAGTGCACTCATGACTGGGGCCAACGTCCTGACTTTC
CDR3aa: CAWSALMTGANVLTF

j_gene: TRBJ1-2
v_gene: TRBV29-1
abundance: medium-sized
d_gene: .
CDR3nt: TGCAGCGTAGGTCCAGGGGCCATTTCCGGCTACACCTTC
CDR3aa: CSVGPGAISGYTF

j_gene: TRBJ1-4
v_gene: TRBV5-4
abundance: .
d_gene: TRBD1
CDR3nt: TGTGCCAGCAGCTCCTCCGGGACAGCTAATGAAAAACTGTTTTTT
CDR3aa: CASSSSGTANEKLFF

j_gene: TRBJ1-5
v_gene: TRBV5-6
abundance: .
d_gene: .
CDR3nt: TGTGCCAGCAGCTTGTCAATGGGGGGTCCGCTATATCAGCCCCAGCATTTT
CDR3aa: CASSLSMGGPLYQPQHF

j_gene: TRBJ2-7
v_gene: TRBV7-9
abundance: .
d_gene: .
CDR3nt: TGTGCCAGCAGCTTCCCAGGGAGTTACGAGCAGTACTTC
CDR3aa: CASSFPGSYEQYF

j_gene: TRBJ2-5
v_gene: TRBV28
abundance: .
d_gene: .
CDR3nt: TGTGCCAGCAGTTTTGACACCGACCCAGAGGAGACCCAGTACTTC
CDR3aa: CASSFDTDPEETQYF

j_gene: TRBJ1-5
v_gene: TRBV5-6
abundance: .
d_gene: TRBD1
CDR3nt: TGTGCCAGCAGCTTAGGACAGGGGCGACAGCCCCAGCATTTT
CDR3aa: CASSLGQGRQPQHF

j_gene: TRBJ2-7
v_gene: TRBV9
abundance: once
d_gene: TRBD2
CDR3nt: TGTGCCAGCAGCCCTCTTAGCGGGGGCTACGAGCAGTACTTC
CDR3aa: CASSPLSGGYEQYF

j_gene: TRBJ2-1
v_gene: TRBV7-8
abundance: .
d_gene: .
CDR3nt: TGTGCCAGCAGTACGATGCGGGTGTCCTCCTACAATGAGCAGTTCTTC
CDR3aa: CASSTMRVSSYNEQFF

j_gene: TRBJ2-7
v_gene: TRBV10-1
abundance: .
d_gene: TRBD1
CDR3nt: TGCGCCAGCAGTGAGTTTCCGGGACAGTCCTACGAGCAGTACTTC
CDR3aa: CASSEFPGQSYEQYF

j_gene: TRBJ1-1
v_gene: TRBV13
abundance: once
d_gene: .
CDR3nt: TGTGCCAGCAGCCCGACAGAGGAACCTGAAGCTTTCTTT
CDR3aa: CASSPTEEPEAFF

j_gene: TRBJ1-6
v_gene: TRBV9
abundance: .
d_gene: .
CDR3nt: TGTGCCAGCAGCGTAGAGGGAATAGGGAATTCACCCCTCCACTTT
CDR3aa: CASSVEGIGNSPLHF

j_gene: TRBJ2-1
v_gene: TRBV5-1
abundance: .
d_gene: .
CDR3nt: TGCGCCAGCAGCTTGATTCCGTTACCAAGCGATGAGCAGTTCTTC
CDR3aa: CASSLIPLPSDEQFF

j_gene: TRBJ1-5
v_gene: TRBV4-1
abundance: few
d_gene: TRBD1
CDR3nt: TGCGCCAGCAGTCTACAGGGGGCGGAACAGCCCCAGCATTTT
CDR3aa: CASSLQGAEQPQHF

j_gene: TRBJ1-1
v_gene: TRBV7-3
abundance: .
d_gene: TRBD1
CDR3nt: TGTGCCAGCAGCTCCTTAGGGGGCAACACTGAAGCTTTCTTT
CDR3aa: CASSSLGGNTEAFF

j_gene: TRBJ2-7
v_gene: TRBV13
abundance: once
d_gene: TRBD2
CDR3nt: TGTGCCAGCAGCAATAGCGGGGGGGCCCTACCAAAACTTACCTACGAGCAGTACTTC
CDR3aa: CASSNSGGALPKLTYEQYF

j_gene: TRBJ2-3
v_gene: TRBV4-2
abundance: medium-sized
d_gene: TRBD2
CDR3nt: TGTGCCAGCAGCCAAGTACTAGCGGGAGTGGCAGATACGCAGTATTTT
CDR3aa: CASSQVLAGVADTQYF

j_gene: TRBJ1-2
v_gene: TRBV4-3
abundance: .
d_gene: .
CDR3nt: TGCGCCAGCAGCCCGAGCGCCGGAAACTATGGCTACACCTTC
CDR3aa: CASSPSAGNYGYTF

j_gene: TRBJ2-3
v_gene: TRBV13
abundance: .
d_gene: .
CDR3nt: TGTGCCAGCAGCTTACTTCCAGGGATAAACACAGATACGCAGTATTTT
CDR3aa: CASSLLPGINTDTQYF

j_gene: TRBJ1-2
v_gene: TRBV30
abundance: .
d_gene: .
CDR3nt: TGTGCCTGGAGTGGTCACAAAAGGGGAGGGTTGGGCTATGGCTACACCTTC
CDR3aa: CAWSGHKRGGLGYGYTF

j_gene: TRBJ2-2
v_gene: TRBV7-9
abundance: few
d_gene: .
CDR3nt: TGTGCCAGCAGCCCTAGGATCGCGAACACCGGGGAGCTGTTTTTT
CDR3aa: CASSPRIANTGELFF

j_gene: TRBJ1-5
v_gene: TRBV27
abundance: .
d_gene: .
CDR3nt: TGTGCCAGCAGTCCTGGTTTGAGCAATCAGCCCCAGCATTTT
CDR3aa: CASSPGLSNQPQHF

j_gene: TRBJ2-3
v_gene: TRBV4-1
abundance: .
d_gene: .
CDR3nt: TGCGCCAGCACCCTAGCCGAAGGGGTAAGCACAGATACGCAGTATTTT
CDR3aa: CASTLAEGVSTDTQYF

j_gene: TRBJ1-5
v_gene: TRBV2
abundance: once
d_gene: .
CDR3nt: TGTGCCAGCAGTGAATCAGTGCGTCCCTCCCAGCCCCAGCATTTT
CDR3aa: CASSESVRPSQPQHF

j_gene: TRBJ1-1
v_gene: TRBV7-9
abundance: .
d_gene: .
CDR3nt: TGTGCCAGCAGCTTCAGGGGGAACACTGAAGCTTTCTTT
CDR3aa: CASSFRGNTEAFF

j_gene: TRBJ1-2
v_gene: TRBV23-1
abundance: once
d_gene: .
CDR3nt: TGCGCCAGCAGCCCAGAGCGGCCAATCTATGGCTACACCTTC
CDR3aa: CASSPERPIYGYTF

j_gene: TRBJ1-1
v_gene: TRBV9
abundance: .
d_gene: .
CDR3nt: TGTGCCAGCAGCGCTGGTATGAACACTGAAGCTTTCTTT
CDR3aa: CASSAGMNTEAFF

j_gene: TRBJ1-5
v_gene: TRBV19
abundance: .
d_gene: .
CDR3nt: TGTGCCAGTACCCGATCCGACAGGATCTATAGCAATCAGCCCCAGCATTTT
CDR3aa: CASTRSDRIYSNQPQHF

j_gene: TRBJ2-7
v_gene: TRBV7-6
abundance: .
d_gene: TRBD2
CDR3nt: TGTGCCAGCAGCTTAAATAGCGGGAGCCCGCACTCCTACGAGCAGTACTTC
CDR3aa: CASSLNSGSPHSYEQYF

j_gene: TRBJ2-7
v_gene: TRBV19
abundance: .
d_gene: .
CDR3nt: TGTGCCAGTAGTATTAAGACACAGGTAACCTACGAGCAGTACTTC
CDR3aa: CASSIKTQVTYEQYF

j_gene: TRBJ1-5
v_gene: TRBV19
abundance: .
d_gene: .
CDR3nt: TGTGCCAGTCGCTCCCAACAGGGCCAGAATCAGCCCCAGCATTTT
CDR3aa: CASRSQQGQNQPQHF

j_gene: TRBJ2-7
v_gene: TRBV27
abundance: few
d_gene: .
CDR3nt: TGTGCCAGCAGTTTATCAGGAGGGGGCATGTCCTACGAGCAGTACTTC
CDR3aa: CASSLSGGGMSYEQYF

j_gene: TRBJ2-1
v_gene: TRBV30
abundance: .
d_gene: .
CDR3nt: TGTGCCTGGAGGAAGCCGAACTACAATGAGCAGTTCTTC
CDR3aa: CAWRKPNYNEQFF

j_gene: TRBJ2-1
v_gene: TRBV7-6
abundance: .
d_gene: .
CDR3nt: TGTGCCAGCAGCTACCATGAGGGGAATGAGCAGTTCTTC
CDR3aa: CASSYHEGNEQFF

j_gene: TRBJ2-7
v_gene: TRBV28
abundance: .
d_gene: .
CDR3nt: TGTGCCAGCAGCCCAACCCCCAAGCCGTACTACGAGCAGTACTTC
CDR3aa: CASSPTPKPYYEQYF

j_gene: TRBJ2-3
v_gene: TRBV19
abundance: .
d_gene: TRBD2
CDR3nt: TGTGCCAGTAGTAACCGACTAGCCTGGGATACGCAGTATTTT
CDR3aa: CASSNRLAWDTQYF

j_gene: TRBJ2-5
v_gene: TRBV19
abundance: .
d_gene: TRBD2
CDR3nt: TGTGCCAGTAGTCCCGGCCGGGCTAGCGGGCTACAAGAGACCCAGTACTTC
CDR3aa: CASSPGRASGLQETQYF

j_gene: TRBJ2-5
v_gene: TRBV30
abundance: .
d_gene: TRBD2
CDR3nt: TGTGCCTGGAGTTTTCGGATTAGCGGGGGGGAAGAGACCCAGTACTTC
CDR3aa: CAWSFRISGGEETQYF

j_gene: TRBJ1-1
v_gene: TRBV15
abundance: .
d_gene: .
CDR3nt: TGTGCCACCAGCAGAATCCTTAGGGGAGGATACACTGAAGCTTTCTTT
CDR3aa: CATSRILRGGYTEAFF

j_gene: TRBJ1-4
v_gene: TRBV10-3
abundance: .
d_gene: .
CDR3nt: TGTGCCATCAGTGAGTCGCTTCGAGATCATGAAAAACTGTTTTTT
CDR3aa: CAISESLRDHEKLFF

j_gene: TRBJ2-2
v_gene: TRBV27
abundance: .
d_gene: .
CDR3nt: TGTGCCAGCAGTTCGGGCAATAGGATCGGGGAGCTGTTTTTT
CDR3aa: CASSSGNRIGELFF

j_gene: TRBJ1-1
v_gene: TRBV27
abundance: .
d_gene: .
CDR3nt: TGTGCCAGCAGTTATAACCAGGGCACTGAAGCTTTCTTT
CDR3aa: CASSYNQGTEAFF

j_gene: TRBJ2-5
v_gene: TRBV7-8
abundance: once
d_gene: TRBD2
CDR3nt: TGTGCCAGCAGCTTAGACCTAGCGGGAGGGCCAGAGACCCAGTACTTC
CDR3aa: CASSLDLAGGPETQYF

j_gene: TRBJ2-3
v_gene: TRBV9
abundance: .
d_gene: .
CDR3nt: TGTGCCAGCAGCGTTGCTGATGGGGATACGCAGTATTTT
CDR3aa: CASSVADGDTQYF

j_gene: TRBJ1-1
v_gene: TRBV7-6
abundance: .
d_gene: .
CDR3nt: TGTGCCAGCAGCTCGAACACTGAAGCTTTCTTT
CDR3aa: CASSSNTEAFF

j_gene: TRBJ1-1
v_gene: TRBV6-5
abundance: .
d_gene: TRBD1
CDR3nt: TGTGCCAGCAGTCAGGGGGACGTCGGAACTGAAGCTTTCTTT
CDR3aa: CASSQGDVGTEAFF

j_gene: TRBJ1-4
v_gene: TRBV30
abundance: .
d_gene: .
CDR3nt: TGTGCCTGGAGTTTTCTCAAGGGGCGGGGGGAAAAACTGTTTTTT
CDR3aa: CAWSFLKGRGEKLFF